One and the same sample provided the 32 T cell receptor beta chains below, sequenced in a study of graft-versus-host responses after intestinal transplantation. Clones were read by immunoSEQ multiplex PCR, and TCRdb kept only the in-frame ones, dropping some. The sample consists of 85,000 to 90,000 clones, roughly 92% of them appearing once. No antigens are known for them. Sequenced here: unstimulated CD4+ T cells sorted from spleen or lymph node cells, sampled before intestinal transplant. The source is a human donor who received an intestinal transplant.

The chain employs TRBV2 and TRBJ2-3; D unclear. The CDR3 sequence is 15 residues long. Trimming removed 1 base at V and 9 bases at J, with 17 bases between. CDR1 and CDR2 from the germline V gene are SNHLY and FYNNEI. The chain's CDR3 is CASSEGPPGLYTQYF. The CDR3 DNA reads as TGTGCCAGCAGTGAAGGGCCTCCCGGTTTGTACACGCAGTATTTT.

The chain couples TRBV11-3 to TRBJ2-3; TRBD1 or TRBD2 may be the D gene (5 bases each). This CDR3 is built from 14 residues. V lost 3 bases and J 1 base, leaving 8 bases between the germline ends. CDR1 is SGHNT, CDR2 YENEEA, per germline. DNA for the CDR3: TGTGCCAGCAGCTTGAGGGGCCGCACAGATACGCAGTATTTT. Translation: CASSLRGRTDTQYF.

This rearrangement joins TRBV7-8 to TRBJ1-5, with TRBD1 matching 7 bases. V shed 1 base, J shed 1 base, and the junction held 7 bases outside the gene matches. The V gene's germline CDR1 is SGHVS and CDR2 FQNEAQ. The CDR3 sequence is 17 residues long. This chain's CDR3 is CASSLDAPGGSNQPQHF. In nucleotides, the CDR3 is TGTGCCAGCAGCTTAGACGCTCCAGGGGGGAGCAATCAGCCCCAGCATTTT.

The rearrangement joins TRBV15 to TRBJ2-1; possibly TRBD1 for D (7 bases). Germline CDR1 LNHNV, CDR2 YYDKDF (reference sequence). The CDR3 is made up of 14 amino acids. Trimming cost V 0 bases and J 7 bases, with 10 bases left between them. For the CDR3, the DNA is TGTGCCACCAGCAGAGACAGGGGGGTGAATGAGCAGTTCTTC. Translating gives CATSRDRGVNEQFF.

Here the CDR3 reads CASSERLGQGGVEQYF. The CDR3 nucleotides are TGTGCCAGCAGTGAAAGGTTGGGGCAGGGAGGGGTCGAGCAGTACTTC. V and J are TRBV6-1 and TRBJ2-7, with 7 bases lining up with TRBD2. Germline CDR1 is MNHNS and CDR2 is SASEGT. The CDR3 totals 16 residues. The junction had 13 bases not matched to a gene; V was cut back by 2 bases and J by 6 bases.

This CDR3 is CASSRQGARGNQPQHF. CDR3 in DNA: TGTGCCAGCAGTCGGCAGGGGGCGCGGGGCAATCAGCCCCAGCATTTT. This sequence joins TRBV27 and TRBJ1-5, with TRBD1 identical over 8 bases. V lost 5 bases and J lost 2; bases outside the gene matches: 8. Germline lookup yields CDR1 MNHEY and CDR2 SMNVEV (reference sequence). The CDR3 has 16 amino acids.

The sample holds a few counts of this clone. This chain connects TRBV6-4 to TRBJ2-5; TRBD1 matches 7 bases. The tail of the sequence fits TRBJ2-7 better, so the J call may be wrong. CDR3 length: 15 amino acids. In germline, CDR1 is MRHNA, CDR2 SNTAGT. CDR3 bases: TGTGCCAGCAGCCTAGACAGGGAAAGAGGCTACGAGCAGTACTTC. It specifies CASSLDRERGYEQYF.

DNA of the CDR3: TGCGCCAGCAGCTCGGACAGGACCACAGATACGCAGTATTTT. Protein: CASSSDRTTDTQYF. The chain joins TRBV5-1 to TRBJ2-3; the match to TRBD1 covers 7 bases. Germline V gives CDR1 SGHRS, CDR2 YFSETQ. With 3 bases clipped from V and 2 bases from J, the junction kept 3 bases outside the gene matches. The length of the CDR3 is 14 residues.

DNA for the CDR3: TGTGCCAGCACCGAGGGAGCCGTCGGGCAGTTCTTC. Protein product: CASTEGAVGQFF. V is TRBV2 and J is TRBJ2-1; tentative D call: TRBD2 (5 bases). Germline V lookup: CDR1 SNHLY, CDR2 FYNNEI. This CDR3 has 12 residues. V lost 7 bases and J lost 12, with 16 bases in between.

The chain uses TRBV5-6 and TRBJ1-1; D call uncertain. V was pared by 2 bases and J by 0 bases, with 23 bases between. This CDR3 spans 19 amino acids. Looked up from germline, CDR1 is SGHDT and CDR2 is YYEEEE. This CDR3 is CASSFFVVVGGILNTEAFF. The CDR3 DNA follows: TGTGCCAGCAGCTTTTTCGTAGTAGTTGGTGGGATACTGAACACTGAAGCTTTCTTT.

The chain has TRBV5-5 and TRBJ1-1; 7 bases agree with TRBD1. Germline CDR1 reads SGHKS; CDR2 reads YYEKEE (reference sequence). The CDR3 has 16 amino acids. With 2 bases clipped from V and 3 bases from J, the junction kept 10 bases outside the gene matches. CDR3 sequence (DNA): TGTGCCAGCAGCTTACCTAGGGGGCTCTCGGACACTGAAGCTTTCTTT. Its translation is CASSLPRGLSDTEAFF.

The CDR3 coding sequence is TGTGCCAGCAGCCACCCTCCAAGGGGGACAGGGAACGGGGAGCTGTTTTTT. This codes for CASSHPPRGTGNGELFF. The chain combines TRBV14 with TRBJ2-2; TRBD1 aligns across 9 bases. Germline V gene data show CDR1 as SGHDN and CDR2 as FVKESK. V lost 3 bases to trimming and J lost 7 bases; unmatched junction nucleotides: 12. The CDR3 is made up of 17 amino acids.

CDR3 in DNA: TGTGCCAGCAGCCGCGGGAGAGCCAAGGGCTACGAGCAGTACTTC. Amino acid sequence: CASSRGRAKGYEQYF. This sequence joins TRBV27 and TRBJ2-7; 7 bases fit TRBD2. CDR3 length: 15 amino acids. The V gene end was trimmed by 6 bases and the J gene end by 3 bases; junction bases not matched to a gene: 11. Germline assignment: CDR1 MNHEY and CDR2 SMNVEV (reference sequence).

This sequence joins TRBV6-5 and TRBJ2-1, with D possibly being TRBD1 or TRBD2 (5 bases each). This CDR3 comprises 16 residues. V dropped 3 bases and J dropped 3 bases, with 15 bases sitting between them. Germline V gives CDR1 MNHEY, CDR2 SVGAGI. CDR3 in amino acids: CASSYSRDGIYNEQFF. The CDR3 nucleotides read TGTGCCAGCAGTTATTCCCGGGACGGAATCTACAATGAGCAGTTCTTC.

V and J are TRBV6-6 and TRBJ1-2, with a weak D call TRBD1 (6 bases). The V end was cut by 0 bases, the J end by 1 base, with 6 bases between. This CDR3 is 14 amino acids long. The germline V gene encodes CDR1 MNHNY and CDR2 SVGAGI (reference sequence). For the CDR3, the DNA is TGTGCCAGCAGTTACTCGGACAGTAACTATGGCTACACCTTC. This encodes CASSYSDSNYGYTF.

The chain is built from TRBV6-6 and TRBJ2-1; D is ambiguous. Looked up from germline, CDR1 is MNHNY and CDR2 is SVGAGI (reference sequence). The CDR3 runs 12 residues. V was trimmed by 0 bases and J by 8 bases, leaving 5 bases between them. The CDR3 region is CASSYSYDEQFF. The CDR3 DNA reads TGTGCCAGCAGTTACTCCTATGATGAGCAGTTCTTC.

The chain employs TRBV30 and TRBJ2-7, with 7 bases that match TRBD1. Looked up from germline, CDR1 is GTSNPN and CDR2 is SVGIG (reference sequence). The CDR3 extends over 15 amino acids. J lost 1 base, V lost 2 bases, and 8 bases had no gene match. The CDR3 DNA sequence: TGTGCCTGGAGTTTAAGGGGGCCTCTTTCCTACGAGCAGTACTTC. It codes for CAWSLRGPLSYEQYF.

This chain uses TRBV19 with TRBJ1-5, with TRBD1 matching 7 bases. The junction had 13 bases not matched to a gene; V was cut back by 7 bases and J by 4 bases. This CDR3 comprises 16 residues. Germline V CDR1 and CDR2: LNHDA, SQIVND (reference sequence). The CDR3 loop reads CASTSRAGQENQPQHF. Written as DNA, the CDR3 is TGTGCCAGTACCTCAAGGGCAGGACAGGAGAATCAGCCCCAGCATTTT.

The chain links TRBV6-1 to TRBJ1-5; possible D gene TRBD1, 6 bases. The V gene's germline CDR1 is MNHNS and CDR2 SASEGT. Between the trimmed V and J ends, which lost 7 bases and 6 bases, there was a span of 16 bases. The CDR3 runs 14 residues. DNA of the CDR3: TGTGCCAGCATCGAGACAGGCTTTTTTCAGCCCCAGCATTTT. As protein: CASIETGFFQPQHF.

This chain joins TRBV7-9 and TRBJ2-2, with 9 positions matching TRBD1. Losses at the gene ends were 7 bases for V and 5 bases for J; bases not matched to a gene: 14. Germline values: CDR1 SEHNR, CDR2 FQNEAQ (reference sequence). The CDR3 runs 17 residues. DNA for the CDR3: TGTGCCAGCACCCCCCCCGGGACAGGGTTATTAACCGGGGAGCTGTTTTTT. Translated, it gives CASTPPGTGLLTGELFF.

The chain combines TRBV7-8 with TRBJ2-7; D is uncertain. CDR1 is SGHVS, CDR2 FQNEAQ, per germline. The CDR3 length is 10 residues. V dropped 1 base and J dropped 7 bases, with 2 bases sitting between them. CDR3 residues: CASSLVEQYF. CDR3 nucleotides: TGTGCCAGCAGCTTAGTGGAGCAGTACTTC.

The gene calls are TRBV7-2 and TRBJ2-3; 10 bases align to TRBD2. V gave up 5 bases and J gave up 0 bases; unmatched junction bases: 8. Germline V gene lookup returns CDR1 SGHTA and CDR2 FQGNSA. This CDR3 is built from 17 residues. The CDR3 nucleotides are TGTGCCAGCAGCACAACGCGGACTAGCGGCAGCACAGATACGCAGTATTTT. This gives the protein CASSTTRTSGSTDTQYF.

The chain couples TRBV25-1 to TRBJ1-3; D gene unclear. The V end was cut by 3 bases, the J end by 0 bases, with 3 bases between. The CDR3 length is 13 residues. Germline V lookup: CDR1 MGHDK, CDR2 SYGVNS. The DNA of the CDR3 is TGTGCCAGCAGTGACTTCTCTGGAAACACCATATATTTT. Its translation is CASSDFSGNTIYF.

The chain couples TRBV5-6 to TRBJ1-1; D might be TRBD1 (6 bases). Trimming cost V 3 bases and J 3 bases, with 15 bases left between them. In germline, CDR1 is SGHDT, CDR2 YYEEEE. The CDR3 has 15 amino acids. This CDR3 reads CASSSRRGGDTEAFF. The CDR3 coding sequence is TGTGCCAGCAGCTCCCGACGGGGGGGCGACACTGAAGCTTTCTTT. The entire variable domain, with the rest obtained from reference TRBV5-6 and TRBJ1-1, is as follows: DAGVTQSPTHLIKTRGQQVTLRCSPKSGHDTVSWYQQALGQGPQFIFQYYEEEERQRGNFPDRFSGHQFPNYSSELNVNALLLGDSALYLCASSSRRGGDTEAFFGQGTRLTVV.

The table lists this clone with a count of one. Here the CDR3 reads CASSLQGYEKLFF. In nucleotides, the CDR3 is TGTGCCAGTAGCCTACAGGGATATGAAAAACTGTTTTTT. This chain connects TRBV19 to TRBJ1-4, with D tentatively TRBD1 (6 bases). Germline CDR1 reads LNHDA; CDR2 reads SQIVND (reference sequence). The CDR3 has 13 amino acids. With 6 bases removed from V and 6 bases from J, the gap between germline ends came to 11 bases.

The J gene is TRBJ1-1, the V gene TRBV5-6; D ambiguous. Trimming shortened V by 4 bases and J by 1 base, and 14 bases separated the two germline ends. The CDR3 has 15 amino acids. In germline, CDR1 is SGHDT, CDR2 YYEEEE. CDR3 nucleotides: TGTGCCAGCAGCCGTTTCGGGCAGGAGAACACTGAAGCTTTCTTT. This gives the protein CASSRFGQENTEAFF.

The chain couples TRBV29-1 to TRBJ2-2; weak D call: TRBD1 (6 bases). This CDR3 region has 15 residues. V was cut by 4 bases and J by 3 bases, with 15 bases left in between. Germline values: CDR1 SQVTM, CDR2 ANQGSEA. The chain's CDR3 is CSVVTGSRYTGELFF. CDR3 DNA sequence: TGCAGCGTTGTAACAGGGTCCCGGTACACCGGGGAGCTGTTTTTT.

V and J are TRBV29-1 and TRBJ1-1; D might be TRBD1 (5 bases). The germline V gene encodes CDR1 SQVTM and CDR2 ANQGSEA. CDR3 length: 15 residues. The V gene lost 4 bases and the J gene lost 0 bases, with 15 bases spanning the gap. The CDR3 loop is CSVAGPSGMNTEAFF. Written as DNA, the CDR3 is TGCAGCGTTGCGGGACCTTCCGGGATGAACACTGAAGCTTTCTTT.

This clone was observed once. V is TRBV18 and J is TRBJ2-1; 10 positions agree with TRBD2. Germline CDR1 and CDR2: KGHSH and LQKENI. The CDR3 extends over 16 amino acids. J lost 5 bases, V lost 6 bases, and 10 bases had no gene match. The CDR3, as DNA: TGTGCCAGCTCCCTTCAGCTCACTAGCGGGAACAATGAGCAGTTCTTC. Protein sequence: CASSLQLTSGNNEQFF.

The chain uses TRBV19 and TRBJ1-5; D is uncertain. Germline CDR1 is LNHDA and CDR2 is SQIVND (reference sequence). This CDR3 region has 14 residues. Trimming shortened V by 7 bases and J by 3 bases, and 13 bases separated the two germline ends. CDR3 residues: CASTPLLDNQPQHF. The CDR3 bases are TGTGCCAGTACCCCCCTTCTAGACAATCAGCCCCAGCATTTT.

The gene calls are TRBV10-2 and TRBJ2-5; D may be TRBD2 (5 bases). CDR3 length: 16 residues. The ends were cut back, 0 bases at V and 3 bases at J, with 14 bases in the middle. The germline V gene encodes CDR1 WSHSY and CDR2 SAAADI. The CDR3 region has the DNA TGCGCCAGCAGTGAGTCGGGCGGGCTGGGGAAAGAGACCCAGTACTTC. Protein product: CASSESGGLGKETQYF.

The V and J genes are TRBV9 and TRBJ2-1, with no clear D. CDR1 and CDR2 (germline): SGDLS, YYNGEE. Between the trimmed V and J ends, which lost 0 bases and 1 base, there was a span of 14 bases. The CDR3 runs to 17 residues. The CDR3 nucleotides are TGTGCCAGCAGCGTAGCTAGGAAGCCACAGTCCTACAATGAGCAGTTCTTC. It is translated as CASSVARKPQSYNEQFF.